The present T cell receptor beta chain was sequenced within a study of blood T cell repertoires in COVID-19. The assay was immunoSEQ multiplex PCR, and TCRdb's table has in-frame clones only and misses some. The sample holds approximately 70,000 clones, around 80% seen once. The CDR3 runs to 15 residues. Between the trimmed V and J ends, which lost 6 bases and 0 bases, there was a span of 12 bases. The V gene's germline CDR1 is SGHTA and CDR2 FQGNSA. The chain uses TRBV7-2 and TRBJ2-1; maybe TRBD2 (6 bases). The sequencing input was peripheral blood. The TCR was taken from an elderly man with active or convalescent COVID-19. CDR3 DNA sequence: TGTGCCAGCAGTCCGACTAGGAGCTCCTACAATGAGCAGTTCTTC. Amino acids: CASSPTRSSYNEQFF. The full variable domain, its missing parts supplied by reference TRBV7-2 and TRBJ2-1, is GAGVSQSPSNKVTEKGKDVELRCDPISGHTALYWYRQSLGQGLEFLIYFQGNSAPDKSGLPSDRFSAERTGGSVSTLTIQRTQQEDSAVYLCASSPTRSSYNEQFFGPGTRLTVL.